This T cell receptor beta chain appears in the sequencing data of a study of graft-versus-host responses after intestinal transplantation. The study's findings and limits: In recipient marrow, GvH clones were found, and some appeared first in ileum or blood. Some patients had graft-donor T cell macrochimerism. In their allografts, the ratios of graft-versus-host to host-versus-graft T cell clones were high.

Data came from immunoSEQ multiplex PCR; TCRdb stores just in-frame clones and leaves some out. Among 81,000 or so clones, just under 95% were seen once, and the ten largest hold about 1.1%. V lost 2 bases to trimming and J lost 3 bases, with 27 bases between them. This CDR3 region has 20 residues. CDR1 SGHRS and CDR2 YFSETQ come from the germline V gene. As concerns this clone: Its target is not known.

The sequencing here drew on unstimulated CD8+ T cells sorted from spleen or lymph node cells, taken before transplant. The V gene is TRBV5-1, the J gene TRBJ2-1, with D hard to call. The receptor was derived from a human donor who was the organ donor for an intestinal transplant. CDR3 amino acids: CASSFPRSMWFTINYNEQFF. DNA of the CDR3: TGCGCCAGCAGCTTCCCAAGGTCAATGTGGTTTACTATCAACTACAATGAGCAGTTCTTC.